Listed here are 30 T cell receptor beta chains from one sample, sequenced in a study of spatial heterogeneity in lung cancer. Time point denoted: sample taken at primary tumor resection. TCRdb itself ran the 5' RACE reads through MiXCR, one entry per CDR3 protein. The repertoire consists of about 48,000 distinct CDR3 sequences, with over 4.5% occurring once and the leading ten covering 11%. The material sequenced was PBMCs, taken at surgery. These receptors originate from a male donor with early-stage non-small cell lung cancer.

The table lists this clonotype with a few counts. The J gene is TRBJ2-3, the V gene TRBV6-2 or TRBV6-3; a weak D match, TRBD2 (6 bases). In germline, CDR1 is MNHEY, CDR2 SVGEGT. Trimming pared 0 bases from V and 4 bases from J, leaving 11 bases between. The CDR3 loop spans 15 amino acids. The CDR3 here is CASSYSASDADTQYF. DNA of the CDR3: TGTGCCAGCAGTTACTCCGCTAGCGACGCAGATACGCAGTATTTT.

The table lists this clonotype with many counts. The chain uses TRBV12-5 and TRBJ1-5, with 7 bases aligning to TRBD1. The CDR3 totals 13 residues. CDR1 and CDR2 from the germline V gene are LGHNT and FRNRAP. Losses at the gene ends were 1 base for V and 7 bases for J; bases not matched to a gene: 1. CDR3 coding DNA: TGTGCTAGTGGTTTGGACAGGGGACAGCCCCAGCATTTT. The encoded protein is CASGLDRGQPQHF. Full variable domain (outside the CDR3, taken from reference TRBV12-5 and TRBJ1-5): DARVTQTPRHKVTEMGQEVTMRCQPILGHNTVFWYRQTMMQGLELLAYFRNRAPLDDSGMPKDRFSAEMPDATLATLKIQPSEPRDSAVYFCASGLDRGQPQHFGDGTRLSIL.

In this sample, this clonotype turned up many times. This sequence joins TRBV29-1 and TRBJ1-2, with D hard to call. This CDR3 contains 14 residues. In germline, CDR1 is SQVTM, CDR2 ANQGSEA. Trimming took off 7 bases at V and 8 bases at J, with 23 bases between the two ends. DNA for the CDR3: TGCAGCGCCTCCTCCGAACGAGGTAGAGGAGGCTACACCTTC. Amino acids: CSASSERGRGGYTF.

This clonotype is categorized as medium-sized (0.01 to 0.1%). The J gene is TRBJ2-1, the V gene TRBV29-1; no firm D call. Germline assignment: CDR1 SQVTM and CDR2 ANQGSEA. This CDR3 has 14 amino acids. Trimming shortened V by 4 bases and J by 7 bases, and 17 bases separated the two germline ends. The CDR3: CSVGGSPSWNEQFF. CDR3 bases: TGCAGCGTTGGAGGTAGCCCCTCCTGGAATGAGCAGTTCTTC.

At least ten counts were recorded for this clonotype. The J gene is TRBJ2-4, the V gene TRBV3-1; D is possibly TRBD1 or TRBD2 (5 bases each). Trimming removed 5 bases at V and 1 base at J, with 15 bases between. The germline V gene encodes CDR1 LGHDT and CDR2 YNNKEL (reference sequence). The CDR3 has 16 residues. Written as DNA, the CDR3 is TGTGCCAGCAGCGCCCGGGACCTCCACGCCAAAAACATTCAGTACTTC. Translating it yields CASSARDLHAKNIQYF.

The chain carries TRBV4-3 and TRBJ2-2; D ambiguous. This CDR3 has 17 residues. Trimming left V 3 bases short and J 5 bases short, with 19 bases between. Germline V gene data show CDR1 as LGHNA and CDR2 as YSLEER. The CDR3 spells CASSQEWTTLRTGELFF. The CDR3 region has the DNA TGCGCCAGCAGCCAGGAATGGACCACTCTACGGACCGGGGAGCTGTTTTTT.

Ten or more counts support this clonotype. The junction shows a germline mismatch at one end, possibly a read error. The chain joins TRBV7-2 to TRBJ2-1, with 15 bases identical to TRBD2. Per the germline V gene, CDR1 is SGHTA and CDR2 is FQGNSA. The CDR3 has 13 residues. DNA for the CDR3: TGTGCCAGCAGCCCCGGACTAGCGGGAGGGCCGGTCTTC. The encoded protein is CASSPGLAGGPVF.

This clonotype occurred many times. CDR3 sequence (DNA): TGCGCCAGCACCTTTACAGGGGGCGCGGTCACCGGGGAGCTGTTTTTT. This sequence encodes CASTFTGGAVTGELFF. V is TRBV5-1 and J is TRBJ2-2; 9 nucleotides agree with TRBD1. Germline-derived CDR1 and CDR2 are SGHRS and YFSETQ. The junction had 10 bases not matched to a gene; V was cut back by 6 bases and J by 4 bases. The CDR3 consists of 16 residues.

This clonotype was found many times. The chain combines TRBV7-2 with TRBJ2-7; 14 nucleotides line up with TRBD2. Per the germline V gene, CDR1 is SGHTA and CDR2 is FQGNSA. The CDR3 is 18 amino acids. V was pared by 5 bases and J by 2 bases, with 11 bases of the junction left unmatched. The CDR3 protein is CASSTRTSGRRLPYEQYF. The DNA of the CDR3 is TGTGCCAGCAGCACCCGGACTAGCGGGAGGAGATTACCCTACGAGCAGTACTTC.

This clonotype was found a few times. The V call is TRBV6-1, the J call TRBJ1-5; D uncertain. Germline V gene sequence: CDR1 MNHNS, CDR2 SASEGT. The CDR3 is 14 residues long. The germline V and J ends were trimmed by 4 bases and 4 bases, with 11 bases remaining between them. In nucleotides, the CDR3 is TGTGCCAGCAGTGCTGGTCGGGGAAATCAGCCCCAGCATTTT. Protein sequence: CASSAGRGNQPQHF.

The chain joins TRBV7-2 to TRBJ2-7; perhaps TRBD1 as D (5 bases). CDR1 and CDR2 from the germline V gene are SGHTA and FQGNSA. The CDR3 has 12 amino acids. Trimming stripped 2 bases from V and 4 bases from J, with 6 bases between. This CDR3 is CASSLSGYEQYF. Written as DNA, the CDR3 is TGTGCCAGCAGCTTATCAGGGTACGAGCAGTACTTC.

This clonotype has at least ten counts. CDR3 nucleotide sequence: TGTGCCAGCTCACCCCCGGACACCCTAAAGATGTATTTT. Translated, it gives CASSPPDTLKMYF. The chain joins TRBV18 to TRBJ2-3, with TRBD1 as a possible D gene (5 bases). The CDR3 length is 13 residues. From germline, CDR1 is KGHSH and CDR2 LQKENI. The V end lost 3 bases, the J end lost 14 bases, and 18 bases lay between the germline ends.

This clonotype was found many times. The chain joins TRBV28 to TRBJ2-1, with no clear D. V shed 8 bases and J shed 7 bases, with 9 bases lying between them. This CDR3 is 11 amino acids long. In germline, CDR1 is MDHEN, CDR2 SYDVKM. For the CDR3, the DNA is TGTGCCAGCCTATATCAGAATGAGCAGTTCTTC. Protein sequence: CASLYQNEQFF.

The sample holds one count of this clonotype. The chain links TRBV12-3 or TRBV12-4 to TRBJ2-1; perhaps TRBD2 as D (5 bases). V was pared by 1 base and J by 10 bases, with 11 bases between. The CDR3 runs to 13 residues. In DNA form, the CDR3 reads TGTGCCAGCAGTTTAGGCGGGCCTGGCGAGCAGTTCTTC. It encodes CASSLGGPGEQFF.

This clonotype has ten or more counts. The chain recombines TRBV19 with TRBJ1-5; D is ambiguous. V lost 6 bases, J lost 4 bases, and 16 bases lay in between. From germline, CDR1 is LNHDA and CDR2 SQIVND (reference sequence). The CDR3 extends over 15 amino acids. The CDR3, as DNA: TGTGCCAGTAGCCTCGTTGAGGGTGCTAATCAGCCCCAGCATTTT. It translates to CASSLVEGANQPQHF.

This clonotype showed up many times. The chain employs TRBV12-3 or TRBV12-4 and TRBJ2-1; 10 bases match TRBD2. Trimming cost V 6 bases and J 5 bases; bases outside gene matches: 7. The CDR3 contains 15 residues. The CDR3 DNA reads TGTGCCAGCAGCCCAAGCGGGAGGGAAGACAATGAGCAGTTCTTC. Translating gives CASSPSGREDNEQFF.

This clonotype was counted many times. V usage is TRBV13 and J usage is TRBJ1-1, with D unclear. The CDR3 has 13 amino acids. Trimming shortened V by 2 bases and J by 4 bases, and 8 bases separated the two germline ends. CDR1 and CDR2 (germline): PRHDT, FYEKMQ (reference sequence). CDR3 sequence reads: CASSLWTVTEAFF. The CDR3 DNA reads TGTGCCAGCAGCTTATGGACGGTCACTGAAGCTTTCTTT. The entire variable domain, with the rest obtained from reference TRBV13 and TRBJ1-1, is as follows: AAGVIQSPRHLIKEKRETATLKCYPIPRHDTVYWYQQGPGQDPQFLISFYEKMQSDKGSIPDRFSAQQFSDYHSELNMSSLELGDSALYFCASSLWTVTEAFFGQGTRLTVV.

This clonotype came up many times. The chain employs TRBV20-1 and TRBJ2-1; either TRBD1 or TRBD2 may fit D (5 bases each). This CDR3 has 13 residues. Germline V gives CDR1 DFQATT, CDR2 SNEGSKA (reference sequence). Trimming pared 4 bases from V and 16 bases from J, leaving 23 bases between. CDR3 sequence reads: CSAIPASRGVFFF. As DNA, the CDR3 is TGCAGTGCTATACCTGCTTCGAGGGGAGTCTTTTTCTTC.

This clonotype was seen a handful of times. The rearrangement joins TRBV6-6 to TRBJ1-1; 11 bases map to TRBD1. The germline V gene encodes CDR1 MNHNY and CDR2 SVGAGI (reference sequence). The ends lost 8 bases at V and 6 bases at J; junction bases unmatched: 5. This CDR3 has 13 residues. CDR3 in DNA: TGTGCCAGCGCGGGACAGGGGGTTCCTGAAGCTTTCTTT. As protein: CASAGQGVPEAFF.

This chain joins TRBV6-1 and TRBJ1-5; D possibly corresponds to TRBD1 (5 bases). In germline, CDR1 is MNHNS, CDR2 SASEGT. The CDR3 length is 16 residues. V dropped 2 bases and J dropped 5 bases, with 16 bases sitting between them. The CDR3 sequence: CASSEPLRGVHQPQHF. The CDR3, as DNA: TGTGCCAGCAGTGAACCCCTCCGGGGGGTTCATCAGCCCCAGCATTTT.

The table lists this clonotype with many counts. The chain employs TRBV7-2 and TRBJ2-3; the D gene could be TRBD1 or TRBD2 (5 bases each). Per the germline V gene, CDR1 is SGHTA and CDR2 is FQGNSA. The CDR3 consists of 17 residues. V lost 4 bases to trimming and J lost 2 bases, with 19 bases between them. The CDR3 sequence is CASSSGTRGAYTDTQYF. For the CDR3, the DNA is TGTGCCAGCAGCTCCGGGACCAGAGGGGCCTACACAGATACGCAGTATTTT.

The chain couples TRBV14 to TRBJ2-2; no firm D call. Trimming took off 6 bases at V and 4 bases at J, with 9 bases between the two ends. Germline V gene sequence: CDR1 SGHDN, CDR2 FVKESK. CDR3 length: 13 residues. CDR3 sequence reads: CASSWAGTGELFF. CDR3 coding DNA: TGTGCCAGCAGTTGGGCCGGCACCGGGGAGCTGTTTTTT.

This clonotype was found many times. The rearrangement joins TRBV9 to TRBJ2-3; D unresolved. The CDR3 spans 12 residues. Germline-derived CDR1 and CDR2 are SGDLS and YYNGEE. Trimming removed 0 bases at V and 8 bases at J, with 7 bases between. The CDR3 DNA sequence: TGTGCCAGCAGCGTAGAAGGAGTTACGCAGTATTTT. This sequence encodes CASSVEGVTQYF.

This clonotype was detected many times. The rearrangement joins TRBV20-1 to TRBJ2-3, with 13 bases matching TRBD2. The CDR3 is 15 amino acids. Per the germline V gene, CDR1 is DFQATT and CDR2 is SNEGSKA (reference sequence). V shed 5 bases and J 6 bases; nucleotides not matched to a gene: 8. The CDR3 sequence is CSADLGLAGADTQYF. CDR3 DNA: TGCAGTGCTGATCTCGGACTAGCGGGAGCGGATACGCAGTATTTT.

Ten or more counts support this clonotype. CDR3 region: CASSLRQFSNQPQHF. DNA of the CDR3: TGTGCCAGCAGTTTACGGCAGTTTAGCAATCAGCCCCAGCATTTT. The chain couples TRBV12-3 or TRBV12-4 to TRBJ1-5; D gene ambiguous. This CDR3 is built from 15 residues. Trimming pared 2 bases from V and 0 bases from J, leaving 8 bases between.

The V and J genes are TRBV4-3 and TRBJ2-1, with TRBD1 as a possible D gene (5 bases). The CDR3 contains 13 residues. CDR1 is LGHNA and CDR2 is YSLEER in the germline V gene. V dropped 7 bases and J dropped 6 bases, with 13 bases sitting between them. The CDR3 spells CASIMGLLNEQFF. In nucleotides, the CDR3 is TGCGCCAGCATCATGGGGCTTCTCAATGAGCAGTTCTTC.

This clonotype was found a few times. CDR3 residues: CSVDPSGRANTQYF. For the CDR3, the DNA is TGCAGCGTTGATCCTAGCGGGAGGGCCAATACGCAGTATTTT. V gene TRBV29-1 combines with J gene TRBJ2-3; 12 positions agree with TRBD2. This CDR3 spans 14 amino acids. Germline assignment: CDR1 SQVTM and CDR2 ANQGSEA. Trimming removed 3 bases from V and 7 bases from J; junction bases left unmatched: 5.

This clonotype was observed many times. The chain uses TRBV7-9 and TRBJ1-1; 12 bases match TRBD1. J lost 0 bases, V lost 4 bases, and 9 bases had no gene match. Germline CDR1 SEHNR, CDR2 FQNEAQ (reference sequence). The CDR3 spans 18 residues. Here the CDR3 reads CASSSPGQGAGVNTEAFF. CDR3 nucleotide sequence: TGTGCCAGCAGCTCTCCGGGACAGGGGGCTGGAGTGAACACTGAAGCTTTCTTT.

On this clonotype itself: A much larger clone is a single base away; this may be a read error. The CDR3 does not end in the conserved phenylalanine or tryptophan, so this is likely a read error. The CDR3 sequence is CASSRDSLEQFS. CDR3 coding DNA: TGCGCCAGCAGCCGGGACAGCCTGGAGCAGTTCTCC. The rearrangement joins TRBV5-1 to TRBJ2-1; TRBD1 aligns across 7 bases. CDR1 SGHRS and CDR2 YFSETQ come from the germline V gene. The CDR3 has 12 amino acids. V lost 4 bases to trimming and J lost 10 bases; unmatched junction nucleotides: 5.

This clonotype was found many times. The V and J genes are TRBV6-5 and TRBJ1-6, with 7 nucleotides matching TRBD1. There are 15 residues in the CDR3. Trimming cost V 5 bases and J 3 bases; bases outside gene matches: 4. Germline V gene data show CDR1 as MNHEY and CDR2 as SVGAGI. DNA for the CDR3: TGTGCCAGCAGTCCCGACAGGGACTATAATTCACCCCTCCACTTT. This sequence encodes CASSPDRDYNSPLHF.